This T cell receptor (beta chain) was sequenced during a study of T cells after yellow fever vaccination. Study-wide points: Reappearance after the booster was seen for most primary-vaccination clones, at 95% to 97% CD4 and about 90% CD8. Overlap between CD4 and CD8 compartments was detected for a small share of clonotypes.

To note about this clonotype: Its antigen is not known.

TCRdb called the 5' RACE reads again in MiXCR, with one record for every CDR3 protein. The repertoire holds just under 600,000 distinct CDR3 sequences, with about 13% as singletons. With 1 base clipped from V and 2 bases from J, the junction kept 1 base outside the gene matches. Per the germline V gene, CDR1 is SQVTM and CDR2 is ANQGSEA. CDR3 length: 15 amino acids. Sequencing was performed on PBMCs, taken on the day of the yellow fever booster vaccination. The chain employs TRBV29-1 and TRBJ2-3; 12 bases map to TRBD2. This TCR was recovered from a man aged 30 to 39 who received the YFV17D yellow fever vaccine. The CDR3 bases are TGCAGCGTTGAAGGGACTAGCGGGGCCACAGATACGCAGTATTTT. It codes for CSVEGTSGATDTQYF.